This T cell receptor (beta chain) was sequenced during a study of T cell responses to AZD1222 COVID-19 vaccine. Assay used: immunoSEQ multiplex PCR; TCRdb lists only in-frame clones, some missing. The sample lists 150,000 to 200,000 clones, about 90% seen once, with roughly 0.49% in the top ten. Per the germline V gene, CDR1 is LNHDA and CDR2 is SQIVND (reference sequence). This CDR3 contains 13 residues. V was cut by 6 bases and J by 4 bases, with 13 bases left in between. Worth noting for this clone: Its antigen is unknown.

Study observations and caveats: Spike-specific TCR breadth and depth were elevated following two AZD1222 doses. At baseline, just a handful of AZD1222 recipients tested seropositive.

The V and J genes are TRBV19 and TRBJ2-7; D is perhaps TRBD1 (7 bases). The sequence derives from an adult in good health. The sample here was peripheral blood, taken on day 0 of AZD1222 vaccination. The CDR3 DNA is TGTGCCAGTAGGGAGCAGGGGGGATACGAGCAGTACTTC. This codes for CASREQGGYEQYF.